These 25 T cell receptor beta chains were sequenced from one sample in a study of technical replicates of blood from four donors. Generated by immunoSEQ multiplex PCR, the TCRdb table keeps only in-frame clones and is missing some. The table records 77,000 or so clones, more than 90% of them present only once. The sample comprised T cells isolated from PBMCs. The receptors were sampled from a human donor in good health.

In nucleotides, the CDR3 is TGTGCCAGCAGCTTAACGAGCCAAAGCTACGAGCAGTACTTC. This sequence encodes CASSLTSQSYEQYF. The chain has TRBV7-3 and TRBJ2-7; the D is unclear. The germline gives CDR1 SGHTA, CDR2 FQGTGA. V lost 0 bases, J lost 3 bases, and 9 bases lay in between. The CDR3 sequence is 14 residues long.

The gene calls are TRBV6-1 and TRBJ1-4; maybe TRBD1 (6 bases). This CDR3 is built from 16 residues. Trimming cost V 1 base and J 3 bases, with 12 bases left between them. Germline CDR1 and CDR2: MNHNS and SASEGT. The CDR3 protein is CASSEVRGRANEKLFF. As DNA, the CDR3 is TGTGCCAGCAGTGAAGTCAGGGGAAGGGCTAATGAAAAACTGTTTTTT.

The V gene is TRBV7-2, the J gene TRBJ2-3; no definite D call. Germline V gene sequence: CDR1 SGHTA, CDR2 FQGNSA. The V gene lost 1 base and the J gene lost 2 bases, with 7 bases spanning the gap. The CDR3 has 14 residues. The CDR3: CASSLGRITDTQYF. DNA of the CDR3: TGTGCCAGCAGCTTAGGCAGAATCACAGATACGCAGTATTTT.

This sequence joins TRBV7-3 and TRBJ2-4, with 10 positions matching TRBD2. The trim removed 1 base at V and 1 base at J, leaving 10 bases unmatched. This CDR3 has 19 residues. CDR1 and CDR2 from the germline V gene are SGHTA and FQGTGA. The chain's CDR3 is CASSLRSSGRLGAKNIQYF. The CDR3 nucleotides are TGTGCCAGCAGCTTAAGGTCTAGCGGGAGATTGGGGGCCAAAAACATTCAGTACTTC.

A note on this clone: An end of the junction differs from the germline gene, which may be a read error. The chain carries TRBV7-7 and TRBJ2-3; a possible D gene is TRBD2 (5 bases). This CDR3 region has 14 residues. Germline V gene data show CDR1 as SSHAT and CDR2 as FNYEAQ (reference sequence). CDR3 DNA sequence: TGTGCTAGCAGCTTAAACGGGGGCACAGATACGCAGTATTTT. Translated: CASSLNGGTDTQYF.

The chain links TRBV27 to TRBJ2-7; 8 nucleotides match TRBD1. The CDR3 runs 14 residues. The germline gives CDR1 MNHEY, CDR2 SMNVEV (reference sequence). Germline trimming cut 2 bases from V and 3 bases from J; bases unmatched to any gene: 3. CDR3 coding DNA: TGTGCCAGCAGTTTAAGGACAGGGAACTACGAGCAGTACTTC. It translates to CASSLRTGNYEQYF.

CDR3 in amino acids: CASSQELHGTANTGELFF. DNA of the CDR3: TGCGCCAGCAGCCAAGAGTTACACGGGACAGCGAACACCGGGGAGCTGTTTTTT. J is TRBJ2-2 and V is TRBV4-3; TRBD1 matches at 7 bases. This CDR3 is built from 18 residues. After removal of 0 bases from V and 0 bases from J, the junction contained 7 bases not matched to a gene. Germline V gene data show CDR1 as LGHNA and CDR2 as YSLEER.

The chain links TRBV25-1 to TRBJ2-1, with TRBD1 as a possible D gene (6 bases). This CDR3 contains 14 residues. Between the trimmed V and J ends, which lost 4 bases and 8 bases, there was a span of 15 bases. In germline, CDR1 is MGHDK, CDR2 SYGVNS. This CDR3 reads CASSGYGQTDEQFF. The CDR3 DNA sequence: TGTGCCAGCAGTGGATACGGACAGACCGATGAGCAGTTCTTC.

The rearrangement links TRBV30 to TRBJ1-2, with no clear D. The germline gives CDR1 GTSNPN, CDR2 SVGIG (reference sequence). V lost 2 bases and J lost 2, with 12 bases in between. This CDR3 is 14 amino acids long. The CDR3 reads CAWSMQVLNYGYTF. The CDR3 DNA sequence: TGTGCCTGGAGTATGCAGGTCTTGAACTATGGCTACACCTTC.

The CDR3 sequence is CASGLGLAGAYEQYF. As DNA, the CDR3 is TGTGCCAGCGGCCTCGGGCTAGCGGGAGCCTACGAGCAGTACTTC. The J gene is TRBJ2-7, the V gene TRBV14; 10 bases match TRBD2. CDR1 is SGHDN, CDR2 FVKESK, per germline. V was pared by 8 bases and J by 2 bases, with 9 bases of the junction left unmatched. This CDR3 comprises 15 residues.

The V gene is TRBV30, the J gene TRBJ1-1; D is ambiguous. CDR1 and CDR2 (germline): GTSNPN, SVGIG (reference sequence). The length of the CDR3 is 12 residues. V lost 4 bases to trimming and J lost 11 bases, with 17 bases between them. This chain's CDR3 is CAWKPPGGGAFF. Here the CDR3 DNA reads TGTGCCTGGAAACCCCCGGGAGGTGGGGCTTTCTTT.

This chain connects TRBV7-2 to TRBJ1-1; D gene ambiguous. Germline loops: CDR1 SGHTA, CDR2 FQGNSA. The V and J ends lost 5 bases and 9 bases respectively, with 19 bases between them. This CDR3 region has 14 residues. CDR3 sequence: CASSRMTQVSKAFF. CDR3 DNA: TGTGCCAGCAGCCGAATGACTCAAGTTTCCAAAGCTTTCTTT.

This chain joins TRBV4-1 and TRBJ2-2; maybe TRBD1 (6 bases). This CDR3 has 16 amino acids. Between the trimmed V and J ends, which lost 4 bases and 3 bases, there was a span of 15 bases. Germline V lookup: CDR1 MGHRA, CDR2 YSYEKL. The CDR3 protein is CASSPTGNMDTGELFF. DNA of the CDR3: TGCGCCAGCAGCCCCACAGGGAACATGGACACCGGGGAGCTGTTTTTT.

V is TRBV7-9 and J is TRBJ2-7, with TRBD1 matching over 8 bases. Germline-derived CDR1 and CDR2 are SEHNR and FQNEAQ (reference sequence). The CDR3 runs 14 residues. The V segment lost 3 bases and the J segment 0 bases; nucleotides outside the gene matches: 1. This chain's CDR3 is CASSFQGASYEQYF. CDR3 DNA sequence: TGTGCCAGCAGCTTCCAGGGGGCCTCCTACGAGCAGTACTTC.

This clone was detected a few times. The chain employs TRBV6-6 and TRBJ2-2; maybe TRBD2 (6 bases). Between the trimmed V and J ends, which lost 6 bases and 6 bases, there was a span of 11 bases. Germline CDR1 is MNHNY and CDR2 is SVGAGI (reference sequence). The CDR3 loop spans 13 amino acids. CDR3 region: CASRILAAGELFF. For the CDR3, the DNA is TGTGCCAGCAGGATATTAGCGGCCGGGGAGCTGTTTTTT.

A few counts support this clone. This chain links TRBV12-2 with TRBJ1-1; TRBD1, the table's D call, lacks a check against the DNA. TRBV12-2 is labeled a pseudogene. CDR3 length: 13 residues. CDR3 sequence (DNA): TGTGCAAGTCGCTTAGCGGGCCGGACTGAAGCTTTCTTT. This gives the protein CASRLAGRTEAFF.

The rearrangement uses TRBV18 and TRBJ2-5; 9 bases agree with TRBD1. J was trimmed by 4 bases and V by 3 bases; bases with no gene match: 3. Germline V gene lookup returns CDR1 KGHSH and CDR2 LQKENI. This CDR3 region has 14 residues. The CDR3 DNA is TGTGCCAGCTCACCTGGGACAGGGAGAGAGACCCAGTACTTC. Translating gives CASSPGTGRETQYF.

The V and J genes are TRBV9 and TRBJ2-7; TRBD1 matches at 9 bases. The germline gives CDR1 SGDLS, CDR2 YYNGEE. V lost 4 bases and J lost 4; bases outside the gene matches: 15. This CDR3 is built from 17 residues. CDR3 nucleotide sequence: TGTGCCAGCAGCTCCGTATCCCGGGGACAGGGTAAGTACGAGCAGTACTTC. Its translation: CASSSVSRGQGKYEQYF.

The J gene is TRBJ1-2, the V gene TRBV18; the match to TRBD1 covers 8 bases. J was trimmed by 5 bases and V by 6 bases; bases with no gene match: 8. Germline V gene data show CDR1 as KGHSH and CDR2 as LQKENI. The CDR3 loop spans 14 amino acids. In DNA form, the CDR3 reads TGTGCCAGCTCCCCCGGACAGGGCCCATATGGCTACACCTTC. This translates into CASSPGQGPYGYTF.

The gene calls are TRBV7-3 and TRBJ2-7; a weak D match, TRBD1 (7 bases). V shed 2 bases and J shed 3 bases, with 14 bases lying between them. The CDR3 has 15 residues. Looked up from germline, CDR1 is SGHTA and CDR2 is FQGTGA. In nucleotides, the CDR3 is TGTGCCAGCAGCTTAGGCAGGGGGGATAGCTACGAGCAGTACTTC. This codes for CASSLGRGDSYEQYF.

The genes are TRBV6-5 and TRBJ2-7, with 11 bases lining up with TRBD1. Unmatched junction bases numbered 3, after V lost 5 bases and J lost 3 bases. The CDR3 runs to 14 residues. The germline gives CDR1 MNHEY, CDR2 SVGAGI. The CDR3 nucleotides read TGTGCCAGCAGTCCGGGACAGGGGGTCTACGAGCAGTACTTC. Protein sequence: CASSPGQGVYEQYF.

The CDR3: CASSFKNEKLFF. The DNA of the CDR3 is TGCGCCAGCAGCTTTAAAAATGAAAAACTGTTTTTT. The chain couples TRBV5-1 to TRBJ1-4; no clear D. The CDR3 runs to 12 residues. V was cut by 2 bases and J by 5 bases, with 4 bases left in between. Germline V gene sequence: CDR1 SGHRS, CDR2 YFSETQ.

This chain connects TRBV19 to TRBJ2-7; 7 nucleotides line up with TRBD2. Germline lookup yields CDR1 LNHDA and CDR2 SQIVND (reference sequence). The CDR3 totals 14 residues. Trimming at V came to 1 base and at J to 4 bases, leaving 4 bases not matched to a gene. For the CDR3, the DNA is TGTGCCAGTAGTATAGGCGGGAGCGGATACGAGCAGTACTTC. Protein product: CASSIGGSGYEQYF.

The CDR3 bases are TGTGCCAGCAGTTCCTTGGACAGGGGGCCAACTGAAGCTTTCTTT. The encoded protein is CASSSLDRGPTEAFF. This chain uses TRBV6-1 with TRBJ1-1, with 11 bases identical to TRBD1. Germline assignment: CDR1 MNHNS and CDR2 SASEGT. The CDR3 sequence is 15 residues long. V shed 5 bases, J shed 5 bases, and the junction held 7 bases outside the gene matches.

The sample holds one count of this clone. The J gene is TRBJ1-2, the V gene TRBV5-5; D gene ambiguous. Trimming removed 2 bases at V and 2 bases at J, with 7 bases between. The CDR3 length is 13 residues. Germline CDR1 SGHKS, CDR2 YYEKEE (reference sequence). CDR3 sequence: CASSFEGNYGYTF. The CDR3 region has the DNA TGTGCCAGCAGCTTTGAGGGCAACTATGGCTACACCTTC.